One T cell receptor beta chain is described in this entry. The antigen it recognizes is unknown. No base-level quality is on record; no much larger clone is a single base apart. This record comes from a study of CD8 T cells in ankylosing spondylitis (TCRdb year 2017). As for the study more broadly: T cell receptor beta repertoires were profiled in healthy donors and ankylosing spondylitis patients so that disease-linked TCR variants could be found. The full study cohort was made up of under 30 ankylosing spondylitis patients and 108 healthy donors. Samples of peripheral blood were taken, and for ankylosing spondylitis patients, synovial fluid was collected as well.

Broader findings and caveats from the paper: Some motif variants had previously been reported in the synovial fluid and blood of reactive arthritis patients, which suggests shared mechanisms of disease initiation. Blood from ankylosing spondylitis patients appeared to be characterized by a TCR beta motif composed of 7 to 9 highly homologous amino acid variants. The disease-linked clones showed a CD8+ phenotype and occurred at relatively low frequencies in peripheral blood. The disease-linked clones were reported as significantly enriched in matched synovial fluid samples from ankylosing spondylitis patients.

The CDR3 sequence holds 15 residues, the cysteine and phenylalanine included. Left in the record is the CDR3 DNA by itself, 45 bases read in frame from the first base. V gives up 0 bases and J gives up 3 bases, and the segment between their germline ends measures 12 bases. CDR1 and CDR2 are drawn from the germline V gene: SGDLS, YYNGEE. Sequencing took place on an Illumina HiSeq 2500. Quantitative 5'-RACE with molecular barcodes was the method used to prepare the TCR beta libraries. In the paper's pipeline: A new computational method based on a probabilistic model of VDJ rearrangement was used to identify disease-linked TCR variants. TCRdb cleaned the public reads at Q25 with fastp, built clones with MiXCR and kept in-frame beta chains. CDR3 protein sequences are deduplicated, and each keeps its most common genes and DNA. It is TCRdb's table, rather than the study itself, that gives the V and J calls and clone size. This sample gives roughly 40,000 distinct CDR3 sequences in total; over 3.5% of them show up just once. Roughly 4% of the sample is held by the ten biggest clonotypes.

Sequencing input: blood, either unsorted or a sorted T cell fraction (not recorded which). The chain employs TRBV9 and TRBJ2-5, with an unclear D gene assignment. The receptor was isolated from a female donor with ankylosing spondylitis or in good health (not recorded which). The base sequence is TGTGCCAGCAGCGTAGTAGGAAGGTGGGAAGAGACCCAGTACTTC. It is translated as CASSVVGRWEETQYF.